This T cell receptor (beta chain) was found in a study of CD8 T cells in ankylosing spondylitis. In its sample, this clonotype was seen many times. The antigen is undetermined. The CDR3 is made up of 12 amino acids. CDR1 MNHEY and CDR2 SVGEGT come from the germline V gene. V was cut by 2 bases and J by 5 bases, with 3 bases left in between. Whole-study findings and limits: What seemed typical of ankylosing spondylitis blood was a TCR beta motif built from 7 or 8 highly homologous variants.

TCRdb reprocessed the 5' RACE reads via MiXCR and lists one record per CDR3 protein. The data show about 200,000 distinct CDR3 sequences, roughly 6.6% seen once. This receptor was taken from a male donor with ankylosing spondylitis. The rearrangement uses TRBV6-2 or TRBV6-3 and TRBJ2-2; unclear D gene. The material sequenced was blood, either unsorted or a sorted T cell fraction (not recorded which). CDR3 protein: CASSYRTGELFF. DNA for the CDR3: TGTGCCAGCAGTTACAGGACCGGGGAGCTGTTTTTT.